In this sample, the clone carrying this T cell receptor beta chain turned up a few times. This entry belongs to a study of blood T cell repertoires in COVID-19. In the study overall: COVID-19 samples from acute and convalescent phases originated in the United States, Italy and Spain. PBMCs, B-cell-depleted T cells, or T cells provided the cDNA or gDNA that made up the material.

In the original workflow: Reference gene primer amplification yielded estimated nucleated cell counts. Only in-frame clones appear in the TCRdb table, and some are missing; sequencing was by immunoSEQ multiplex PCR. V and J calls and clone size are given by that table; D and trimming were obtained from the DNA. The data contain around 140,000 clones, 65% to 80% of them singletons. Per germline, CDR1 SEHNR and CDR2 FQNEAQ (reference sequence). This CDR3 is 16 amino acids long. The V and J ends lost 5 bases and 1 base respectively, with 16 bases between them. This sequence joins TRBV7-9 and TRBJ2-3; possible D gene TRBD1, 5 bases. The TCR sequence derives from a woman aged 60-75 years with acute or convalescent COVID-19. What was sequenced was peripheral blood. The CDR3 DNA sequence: TGTGCCAGCAGCGCGGTCCCAGGGCCCCGCACAGATACGCAGTATTTT. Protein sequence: CASSAVPGPRTDTQYF. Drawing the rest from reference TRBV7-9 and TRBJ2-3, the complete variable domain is DTGVSQNPRHKITKRGQNVTFRCDPISEHNRLYWYRQTLGQGPEFLTYFQNEAQLEKSRLLSDRFSAERPKGSFSTLEIQRTEQGDSAMYLCASSAVPGPRTDTQYFGPGTRLTVL.